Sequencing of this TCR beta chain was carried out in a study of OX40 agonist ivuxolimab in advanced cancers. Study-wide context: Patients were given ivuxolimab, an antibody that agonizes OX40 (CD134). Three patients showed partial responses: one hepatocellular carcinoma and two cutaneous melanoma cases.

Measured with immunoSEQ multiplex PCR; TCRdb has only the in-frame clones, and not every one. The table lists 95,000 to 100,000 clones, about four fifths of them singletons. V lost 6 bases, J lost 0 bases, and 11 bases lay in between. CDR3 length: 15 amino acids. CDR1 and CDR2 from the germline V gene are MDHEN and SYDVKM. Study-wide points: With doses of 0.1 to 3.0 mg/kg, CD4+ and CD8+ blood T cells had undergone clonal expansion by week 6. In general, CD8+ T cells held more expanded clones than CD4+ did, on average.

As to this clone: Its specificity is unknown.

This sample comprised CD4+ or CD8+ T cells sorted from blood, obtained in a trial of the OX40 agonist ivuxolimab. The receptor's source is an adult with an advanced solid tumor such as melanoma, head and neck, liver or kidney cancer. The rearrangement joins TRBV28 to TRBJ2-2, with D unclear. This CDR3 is CASRIGGANTGELFF. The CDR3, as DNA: TGTGCCAGCAGGATAGGTGGAGCGAACACCGGGGAGCTGTTTTTT. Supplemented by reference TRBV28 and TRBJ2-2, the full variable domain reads DVKVTQSSRYLVKRTGEKVFLECVQDMDHENMFWYRQDPGLGLRLIYFSYDVKMKEKGDIPEGYSVSREKKERFSLILESASTNQTSMYLCASRIGGANTGELFFGEGSRLTVL.